This T cell receptor beta chain was found in a study of response to subunit inactivated influenza vaccine. Study findings and constraints: The authors suggested that every seasonal influenza vaccination recruits few new T cells.

Losses at the gene ends were 6 bases for V and 2 bases for J; bases not matched to a gene: 3. The CDR3 runs to 12 residues. Germline V gene lookup returns CDR1 SQVTM and CDR2 ANQGSEA. Only a few counts were recorded for this clonotype. Its matching antigen is unknown. TCRdb re-derived calls from the RT-PCR reads in MiXCR, one entry per CDR3 protein. The sample shows fewer than 750,000 distinct CDR3 sequences, approximately 15% of them seen only once. The chain carries TRBV29-1 and TRBJ2-5; 7 bases match TRBD1. This sample comprised PBMCs from blood, obtained about 12 days after vaccination. The TCR originated in a man aged 45-65 years who received an inactivated influenza vaccine. This CDR3 reads CSVSGQQETQYF. For the CDR3, the DNA is TGCAGCGTATCGGGACAGCAAGAGACCCAGTACTTC.